What follows is one T cell receptor beta chain and its context. This specimen comes from a study of cytomegalovirus exposure and HLA in healthy donors. Germline CDR1 LGHNA, CDR2 YNFKEQ. The CDR3 contains 14 residues. Trimming left V 4 bases short and J 3 bases short, with 12 bases between. Some clones are missing from TCRdb's copy, which holds only in-frame ones; the method was immunoSEQ multiplex PCR. The sample gives about 330,000 clones, about 85% of which show up once; 1% to 1.5% is in the top ten. Sequencing was performed on PBMCs. The chain has TRBV4-2 and TRBJ1-2, with D maybe TRBD1 (6 bases). This receptor was identified in a young woman in good health and CMV-seropositive. CDR3 in amino acids: CASSPRPGDYGYTF. Written as DNA, the CDR3 is TGTGCCAGCAGCCCCCGACCAGGGGACTATGGCTACACCTTC.